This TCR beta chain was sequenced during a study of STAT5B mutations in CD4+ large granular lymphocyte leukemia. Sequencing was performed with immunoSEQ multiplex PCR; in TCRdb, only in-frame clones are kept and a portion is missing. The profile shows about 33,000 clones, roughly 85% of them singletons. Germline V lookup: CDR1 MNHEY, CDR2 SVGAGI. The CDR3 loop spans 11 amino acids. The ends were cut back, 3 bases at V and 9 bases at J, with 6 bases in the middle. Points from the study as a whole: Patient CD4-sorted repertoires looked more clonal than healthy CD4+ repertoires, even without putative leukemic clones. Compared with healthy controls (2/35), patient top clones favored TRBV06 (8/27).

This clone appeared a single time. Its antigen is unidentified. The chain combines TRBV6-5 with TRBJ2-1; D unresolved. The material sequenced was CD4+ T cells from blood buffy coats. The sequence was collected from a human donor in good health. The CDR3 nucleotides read TGTGCCAGCAGTTATGGACCTGAGCAGTTCTTC. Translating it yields CASSYGPEQFF.